The T cell receptor (beta chain) under discussion was sequenced for a study of T cells in Graves' hyperthyroidism and ophthalmopathy. The CDR3 totals 14 residues. Unmatched junction bases numbered 7, after V lost 3 bases and J lost 4 bases. In germline, CDR1 is DFQATT, CDR2 SNEGSKA (reference sequence). Hyperthyroidism had been newly diagnosed in patients aged 18 to 65, and its duration was under 2 months. At least ten counts were recorded for this clonotype. Authors of the study amplified TCR beta CDR3 regions from RNA transcripts. HTBI primers were used for first-round RT-PCR of the TCR CDR3. TCRdb re-called the multiplex PCR reads through MiXCR, storing one row per CDR3 protein. The table lists fewer than 500,000 distinct CDR3 sequences, approximately 13% of them singletons.

The chain links TRBV20-1 to TRBJ2-7; 9 positions match TRBD2. The sequence came from a man in his thirties or forties with Graves' hyperthyroidism that later progressed to Graves' ophthalmopathy. The sample taken for sequencing was blood. The CDR3 region is CSARGSGGEYEQYF. The CDR3 nucleotides are TGCAGTGCTAGGGGTAGCGGGGGAGAGTACGAGCAGTACTTC.